Sequencing of this T cell receptor (beta chain) was carried out in a study of T cells in Graves' hyperthyroidism and ophthalmopathy. TCR beta CDR3 region amplification was performed from RNA transcripts. The HTBI primer set served for first-round RT-PCR of the TCR CDR3. TCRdb reprocessed the multiplex PCR reads with MiXCR, giving one entry per CDR3 protein. This sample has fewer than 650,000 distinct CDR3 sequences, with 14% found just once. This clonotype was recorded a few times. V lost 6 bases to trimming and J lost 5 bases; unmatched junction nucleotides: 7. This CDR3 comprises 15 residues. CDR1 is MNHEY and CDR2 is SVGAGI in the germline V gene.

This receptor was identified in a woman aged 18-29 years with Graves' ophthalmopathy. The sample was blood. The chain joins TRBV6-5 to TRBJ2-7; 13 nucleotides agree with TRBD2. This chain's CDR3 is CASSHGLAGVDEQYF. The CDR3 DNA sequence: TGTGCCAGCAGCCACGGACTAGCGGGAGTCGACGAGCAGTACTTC.